One and the same sample provided the 22 T cell receptor beta chains below, sequenced in a study of blood T cell repertoires in COVID-19. Only in-frame clones appear in the TCRdb table, and some are missing; sequencing was by immunoSEQ multiplex PCR. The sample has fewer than 350,000 clones, 90% seen once. The source material was PBMCs or T cells enriched from blood (not recorded which). These receptors were taken from a woman aged 18-29 years with acute COVID-19.

The chain employs TRBV7-2 and TRBJ1-4; tentatively, D is TRBD1 (6 bases). Germline loops: CDR1 SGHTA, CDR2 FQGNSA. There are 14 residues in the CDR3. V gave up 6 bases and J gave up 7 bases, with 15 bases separating them. CDR3 sequence reads: CASSPQGQSEKLFF. CDR3 nucleotides: TGTGCCAGCAGTCCTCAGGGACAAAGTGAAAAACTGTTTTTT.

The chain links TRBV19 to TRBJ1-6; 10 bases line up with TRBD1. V trimming: 6 bases; J trimming: 8 bases; junction bases outside the gene matches: 4. Germline V gene data show CDR1 as LNHDA and CDR2 as SQIVND (reference sequence). This CDR3 is built from 14 residues. The CDR3 loop reads CASRGQGDYSPLHF. In DNA, the CDR3 is TGTGCCAGTAGAGGACAGGGGGATTATTCACCCCTCCACTTT. The full variable domain, completed using reference TRBV19 and TRBJ1-6, is DGGITQSPKYLFRKEGQNVTLSCEQNLNHDAMYWYRQDPGQGLRLIYYSQIVNDFQKGDIAEGYSVSREKKESFPLTVTSAQKNPTAFYLCASRGQGDYSPLHFGNGTRLTVT.

The V and J genes are TRBV6-2 or TRBV6-3 and TRBJ1-5, with D tentatively TRBD1 (6 bases). V was shortened by 5 bases and J by 7 bases, with 15 bases between the two germline ends. CDR1 and CDR2 (germline): MNHEY, SVGEGT. This CDR3 has 14 residues. The DNA of the CDR3 is TGTGCCAGCAGTAAAAACAGGGAAGGGCAGCCCCAGCATTTT. Translated: CASSKNREGQPQHF.

The V call is TRBV7-9, the J call TRBJ1-5, with 9 bases aligning to TRBD1. Trimming at V came to 5 bases and at J to 2 bases, leaving 7 bases not matched to a gene. The CDR3 sequence is 16 residues long. Germline V gives CDR1 SEHNR, CDR2 FQNEAQ (reference sequence). The CDR3 protein is CASSGQGYGGNQPQHF. The DNA of the CDR3 is TGTGCCAGCAGCGGACAGGGGTATGGGGGCAATCAGCCCCAGCATTTT.

The chain combines TRBV11-1 with TRBJ2-5, with D perhaps matching TRBD2 (5 bases). Germline CDR1 reads SGHAT; CDR2 reads FQDESV (reference sequence). The CDR3 has 16 residues. Trimming pared 5 bases from V and 1 base from J, leaving 17 bases between. DNA of the CDR3: TGTGCCAGCAGCGGCCCTCGCGGGTATGTCCAAGAGACCCAGTACTTC. This translates into CASSGPRGYVQETQYF.

The chain combines TRBV19 with TRBJ1-4; D ambiguous. The V gene's germline CDR1 is LNHDA and CDR2 SQIVND (reference sequence). V was cut by 0 bases and J by 0 bases, with 8 bases left in between. This CDR3 region has 16 residues. CDR3 loop: CASSIDPLPTNEKLFF. The CDR3 DNA reads as TGTGCCAGTAGTATAGATCCACTTCCAACTAATGAAAAACTGTTTTTT.

The J gene is TRBJ1-1, the V gene TRBV29-1; D perhaps matches TRBD1 (5 bases). CDR1 is SQVTM, CDR2 ANQGSEA, per germline. The V end was cut by 2 bases, the J end by 4 bases, with 11 bases between. CDR3 length: 13 residues. This chain's CDR3 is CSVEQGGGTEAFF. CDR3 nucleotides: TGCAGCGTTGAACAGGGCGGTGGCACTGAAGCTTTCTTT.

The chain uses TRBV7-2 and TRBJ2-7; 13 bases match TRBD2. V gave up 5 bases and J gave up 0 bases; unmatched junction bases: 10. Germline CDR1 and CDR2: SGHTA and FQGNSA. The CDR3 consists of 18 residues. CDR3 loop: CASSPRLAGGLSSYEQYF. CDR3 DNA sequence: TGTGCCAGCAGCCCCCGACTAGCGGGAGGTTTAAGCTCCTACGAGCAGTACTTC.

The V gene is TRBV2, the J gene TRBJ2-1; TRBD1 aligns across 7 bases. The germline V gene encodes CDR1 SNHLY and CDR2 FYNNEI. This CDR3 has 14 amino acids. Trimming at V came to 6 bases and at J to 3 bases, leaving 5 bases not matched to a gene. Here the CDR3 reads CASRGQGVYNEQFF. The DNA for the CDR3 is TGTGCCAGCAGGGGGCAGGGGGTCTACAATGAGCAGTTCTTC.

The CDR3 is CATSGVRTDYEQFF. Written as DNA, the CDR3 is TGTGCCACCAGTGGTGTCAGGACAGATTATGAGCAGTTCTTC. The chain combines TRBV24-1 with TRBJ2-1; tentatively, D is TRBD1 (6 bases). This CDR3 region has 14 residues. CDR1 KGHDR and CDR2 SFDVKD come from the germline V gene. Trimming took 5 bases from V and 8 from J, leaving 15 bases between them.

The chain has TRBV4-3 and TRBJ2-1; weak D call: TRBD1 (6 bases). V shed 8 bases and J shed 4 bases, with 18 bases lying between them. This CDR3 has 15 amino acids. Germline CDR1 and CDR2: LGHNA and YSLEER. CDR3 sequence reads: CASSYQTGEYNEQFF. The CDR3, as DNA: TGCGCCAGCTCCTACCAGACAGGTGAATACAATGAGCAGTTCTTC.

The V and J genes are TRBV5-1 and TRBJ2-7; 7 bases are shared with TRBD2. The CDR3 is 15 amino acids. Looked up from germline, CDR1 is SGHRS and CDR2 is YFSETQ. Trimming took 0 bases from V and 5 from J; bases not matched to a gene: 8. CDR3 nucleotides: TGCGCCAGCAGCTTGGTTACTAGCGAAGGGGACGAGCAGTACTTC. Protein: CASSLVTSEGDEQYF.

Concerning this clone: Other DNA sequences in the sample encode the same CDR3. J is TRBJ1-3 and V is TRBV19; 9 nucleotides line up with TRBD1. Germline V gene data show CDR1 as LNHDA and CDR2 as SQIVND (reference sequence). The CDR3 runs to 15 residues. Trimming removed 3 bases from V and 2 bases from J; junction bases left unmatched: 2. CDR3 nucleotide sequence: TGTGCCAGTAGTATTGGGACAGGGCCTGGAAACACCATATATTTT. It specifies CASSIGTGPGNTIYF. The entire variable domain, with the rest obtained from reference TRBV19 and TRBJ1-3, is as follows: DGGITQSPKYLFRKEGQNVTLSCEQNLNHDAMYWYRQDPGQGLRLIYYSQIVNDFQKGDIAEGYSVSREKKESFPLTVTSAQKNPTAFYLCASSIGTGPGNTIYFGEGSWLTVV.

This chain connects TRBV18 to TRBJ2-5; perhaps TRBD2 as D (5 bases). This CDR3 comprises 14 residues. Trimming stripped 3 bases from V and 4 bases from J, with 12 bases between. CDR1 is KGHSH, CDR2 LQKENI, per germline. The CDR3 DNA sequence: TGTGCCAGCTCACCGGACTTGGGCGGAGAGACCCAGTACTTC. This encodes CASSPDLGGETQYF.

DNA of the CDR3: TGTGCCAGCAGCTTGGGCTTGCGTGGTTTCACAGATACGCAGTATTTT. Its protein is CASSLGLRGFTDTQYF. V and J are TRBV5-4 and TRBJ2-3; D is unclear. The CDR3 covers 16 residues. V was clipped by 0 bases and J by 2 bases, with 13 bases between them. Germline assignment: CDR1 SGHNT and CDR2 YYREEE (reference sequence).

V gene TRBV19 combines with J gene TRBJ2-1; 9 positions match TRBD2. CDR1 and CDR2 (germline): LNHDA, SQIVND (reference sequence). The CDR3 runs 14 residues. The ends lost 5 bases at V and 5 bases at J; junction bases unmatched: 4. Here the CDR3 DNA reads TGTGCCAGTAGTTGGACTAGCGCTAACAATGAGCAGTTCTTC. Protein product: CASSWTSANNEQFF.

The J gene is TRBJ2-2, the V gene TRBV4-1, with no clear D. The V gene lost 1 base and the J gene lost 5 bases, with 8 bases spanning the gap. The CDR3 loop spans 14 amino acids. Germline values: CDR1 MGHRA, CDR2 YSYEKL. CDR3 in amino acids: CASSQVDGTGELFF. DNA for the CDR3: TGCGCCAGCAGCCAAGTTGACGGGACCGGGGAGCTGTTTTTT.

The rearrangement uses TRBV5-6 and TRBJ2-1, with 10 bases identical to TRBD2. There are 15 residues in the CDR3. The trim removed 6 bases at V and 8 bases at J, leaving 11 bases unmatched. CDR1 is SGHDT and CDR2 is YYEEEE in the germline V gene. Here the CDR3 reads CASNPSGRKKDEQFF. The CDR3 DNA is TGTGCCAGCAACCCTAGCGGGAGAAAGAAGGATGAGCAGTTCTTC.

This clone was seen a single time. The gene calls are TRBV6-5 and TRBJ2-7, with 9 nucleotides matching TRBD1. Unmatched junction bases numbered 4, after V lost 5 bases and J lost 5 bases. This CDR3 has 13 residues. From germline, CDR1 is MNHEY and CDR2 SVGAGI. This CDR3 reads CASSTGGWNEQYF. CDR3 bases: TGTGCCAGCAGTACAGGGGGCTGGAACGAGCAGTACTTC.

A few counts support this clone. The chain has TRBV4-2 and TRBJ2-7; 13 nucleotides agree with TRBD2. V was clipped by 1 base and J by 2 bases; unmatched bases: 2. Per germline, CDR1 LGHNA and CDR2 YNFKEQ. The CDR3 runs 16 residues. DNA for the CDR3: TGTGCCAGCAGCCAAGGAGGGACTAGCGGGACCTACGAGCAGTACTTC. Translation: CASSQGGTSGTYEQYF.

J is TRBJ1-4 and V is TRBV5-6; TRBD1 aligns across 7 bases. The germline CDR1 and CDR2 sequences are SGHDT and YYEEEE. With V trimmed by 2 bases and J by 7 bases, 20 bases remained unmatched. The CDR3 is made up of 19 amino acids. The CDR3 region has the DNA TGTGCCAGCAGCTTAAACCCGGGACAGTTGGTTGAAACGGGTGAAAAACTGTTTTTT. It translates to CASSLNPGQLVETGEKLFF.

In this sample, this clone turned up once. The chain combines TRBV28 with TRBJ1-1; D unresolved. Germline CDR1 is MDHEN and CDR2 is SYDVKM. V was pared by 7 bases and J by 7 bases, with 10 bases between. CDR3 size: 11 residues. The CDR3 nucleotides read TGTGCCAGCACAGCCCTAGTTGAAGCTTTCTTT. Translating gives CASTALVEAFF. The full variable domain, in which reference TRBV28 and TRBJ1-1 provide the parts outside the CDR3, is DVKVTQSSRYLVKRTGEKVFLECVQDMDHENMFWYRQDPGLGLRLIYFSYDVKMKEKGDIPEGYSVSREKKERFSLILESASTNQTSMYLCASTALVEAFFGQGTRLTVV.